This TCR beta chain was captured in a study of cytomegalovirus exposure and HLA in healthy donors. The study, taken as a whole, reports: High specificity and sensitivity for cytomegalovirus status were reported for the classifier.

To note about this clone: Its antigen is unidentified.

The CDR3 has 14 amino acids. Deletions cut 5 bases from V and 5 bases from J, with 15 bases between. Germline CDR1 and CDR2: SEHNR and FQNEAQ (reference sequence). PCR was performed using 60 Vbeta and 13 Jbeta primers. Clones were read by immunoSEQ multiplex PCR, and TCRdb kept only the in-frame ones, dropping some. Seen in this sample are about 88,000 clones; the ten most common clones hold just over 5.5%. The material sequenced was PBMCs. This clonotype was sampled from a girl aged 10-17 years in good health and CMV-seropositive. V gene TRBV7-9 combines with J gene TRBJ1-1; a possible D gene is TRBD1 (6 bases). CDR3 in DNA: TGTGCCAGCAGCCAACAGGGTTTGGAAACTGAAGCTTTCTTT. Translation gives CASSQQGLETEAFF. Full variable domain (remainder filled in from reference TRBV7-9 and TRBJ1-1): DTGVSQNPRHKITKRGQNVTFRCDPISEHNRLYWYRQTLGQGPEFLTYFQNEAQLEKSRLLSDRFSAERPKGSFSTLEIQRTEQGDSAMYLCASSQQGLETEAFFGQGTRLTVV.